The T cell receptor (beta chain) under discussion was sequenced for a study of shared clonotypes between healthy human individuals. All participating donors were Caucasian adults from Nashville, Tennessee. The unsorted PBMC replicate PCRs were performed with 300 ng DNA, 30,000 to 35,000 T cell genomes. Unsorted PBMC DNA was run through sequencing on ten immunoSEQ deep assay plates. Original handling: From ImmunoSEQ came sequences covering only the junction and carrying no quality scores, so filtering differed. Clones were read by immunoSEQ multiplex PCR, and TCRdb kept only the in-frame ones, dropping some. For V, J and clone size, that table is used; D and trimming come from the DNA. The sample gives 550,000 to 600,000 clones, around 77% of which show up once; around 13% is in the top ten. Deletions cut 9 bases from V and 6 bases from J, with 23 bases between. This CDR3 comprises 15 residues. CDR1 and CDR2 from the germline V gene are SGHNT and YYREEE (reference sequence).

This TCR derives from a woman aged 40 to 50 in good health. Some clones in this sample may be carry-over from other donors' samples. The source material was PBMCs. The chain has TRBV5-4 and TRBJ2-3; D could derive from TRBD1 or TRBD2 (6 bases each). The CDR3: CATGGAGQGTDTQYF. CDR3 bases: TGTGCCACCGGAGGGGCGGGCCAGGGGACCGATACGCAGTATTTT. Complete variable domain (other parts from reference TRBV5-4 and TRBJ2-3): ETGVTQSPTHLIKTRGQQVTLRCSSQSGHNTVSWYQQALGQGPQFIFQYYREEENGRGNFPPRFSGLQFPNYSSELNVNALELDDSALYLCATGGAGQGTDTQYFGPGTRLTVL.